This TCR beta chain appears in the sequencing data of a study of cytotoxic CD8 clonotypes in ibrutinib-treated CLL. Across the study: After a median of approximately 70 months, 14 patients stayed remitted and 12 progressed; responses had been partial in about 24 and complete in 2. General study points: Baseline clonality exceeded age-matched healthy donors and tracked circulating CD8+ T-cell counts.

Cryopreserved PBMCs were the source of around 2 micrograms of genomic DNA, which went to TCR beta libraries. Some clones are missing from TCRdb's copy, which holds only in-frame ones; the method was immunoSEQ multiplex PCR. The sample carries roughly 150,000 clones, less than 85% recorded once. The CDR3 spans 13 residues. CDR1 and CDR2 (germline): SGHAT, FQNNGV. V lost 2 bases to trimming and J lost 5 bases, with 10 bases between them. As regards this clone: What it recognizes is unknown.

V gene TRBV11-2 combines with J gene TRBJ2-7; D gene unclear. The TCR originated in a human donor with chronic lymphocytic leukemia. The sample consisted of PBMCs, taken after 24 months of ibrutinib treatment. CDR3 sequence: CASSLSPRDEQYF. The CDR3 region has the DNA TGTGCCAGCAGCTTAAGTCCCCGGGACGAGCAGTACTTC.